This TCR beta chain derives from a study of OX40 agonist ivuxolimab in advanced cancers. For the study at large: Of the patients, three showed partial responses, one with hepatocellular carcinoma and two with cutaneous melanoma. Regarding the study as a whole: At 0.1 to 3.0 mg/kg, CD4+ and CD8+ blood T cells expanded clonally by week 6. There were, on average, more expanded clones in CD8+ T cells than in CD4+.

Any history of autoimmune disease or systemic immunosuppression disqualified patients. Repertoires were generated with immunoSEQ multiplex PCR, while TCRdb's copy carries only in-frame clones and drops some. Counted here are about 96,000 clones, approximately 80% occurring once; the ten biggest clones make up roughly 6%. This CDR3 region has 12 residues. The germline V and J ends were trimmed by 2 bases and 4 bases, with 6 bases remaining between them. The germline V gene encodes CDR1 SGHDT and CDR2 YYEEEE. Details on this clone: Its antigen is unknown.

The input for sequencing was CD4+ or CD8+ T cells sorted from blood, taken in a trial of the OX40 agonist ivuxolimab. The source is an adult with an advanced solid tumor such as melanoma, head and neck, liver or kidney cancer. The rearrangement joins TRBV5-6 to TRBJ1-1; D is uncertain. For the CDR3, the DNA is TGTGCCAGCAGCTTACGCGTCACTGAAGCTTTCTTT. It translates to CASSLRVTEAFF.